The TCR beta chain described here comes from a study of blood T cell repertoires in COVID-19 (TCRdb year 2020). As for the study more broadly: Samples from collaborators originated in the United States, Italy and Spain and spanned both the acute and convalescent phases of COVID-19. The samples were drawn from two sources: the first 160 participants of the ongoing ImmuneRACE study, and over 1,000 subjects contributed by 6 global collaborators. HLA class I and class II types, where available, came from metadata supplied by the sample provider rather than from assay-based typing. Nearly every sample came with metadata listing a de-identified subject ID, COVID-19 status, age in years and sex. The prospective study material was composed of cDNA or gDNA derived from T cells, B-cell-depleted T cells, or PBMCs. Deeply sampled blood TCRbeta repertoires from subjects exposed to, actively infected with, or recovered from COVID-19 were included in the dataset. The repertoires were made available in a free public database intended to serve as a resource for research on the immune response to SARS-CoV-2. Results the study describes overall, beyond this receptor: Clinical and demographic metadata were provided uncurated, with the amount varying by source and participant.

In the prospective study, participants were 18 to 89 years old, resided in about two dozen geographic areas of the United States, and were enrolled through a virtual design. In the prospective study, cohorts were assigned on the basis of participant-reported clinical history obtained from a screening survey and a study questionnaire. Recovered participants in ImmuneRACE Cohort 3 were defined by two consecutive negative NP/OP PCR tests, clearance by a healthcare professional, or resolution of symptoms. Mobile phlebotomists in the prospective study collected whole blood, serum and a nasopharyngeal or oropharyngeal swab from every participant. Prospective study participants could optionally give additional blood draws and questionnaires over an approximately two-month period. Blood samples from the prospective study were shipped frozen or at room temperature prior to DNA extraction. The immunoSEQ Assay, a bias-controlled multiplex PCR, was used to amplify TCRbeta CDR3 regions from genomic DNA. As for the authors' bioinformatics: Nucleated cell counts per sample were estimated from amplification of reference gene primers within the assay. To quantify the absolute abundance of each unique TCRbeta CDR3 rearrangement, sequence reads were collapsed and filtered. Productive Simpson clonality was computed per sample as the square root of Simpson's diversity index over productive rearrangements. TCRdb obtained this table from immuneACCESS and retained in-frame rearrangements with V and J assigned. These tables miss some clones; where compared with another copy, unresolved V genes account for less than half of the shortfall, and the remainder is unexplained. The V and J calls and clone size were taken over from that table, and D and trimming were inferred from the DNA. The sample includes approximately 200,000 clones, with 82% observed a single time. 10% to 15% of the sample goes to the ten largest clones.

CDR1 and CDR2, per the germline V gene, are MNHEY and SVGAGI. The CDR3 numbers 15 residues from cysteine through phenylalanine. This entry keeps only the CDR3 DNA: 45 bases, framed from base 1. The junction shows trimming of 0 bases on V and 8 bases on J, and the gene matches do not reach 6 bases of it. Comment on this clone: The clone's antigen remains unknown. No quality values exist for individual bases; no much larger clone is one base distant.

This receptor was obtained from a man between 40 and 49 years old who had recovered from COVID-19. The chain is encoded by TRBV6-5 joined to TRBJ1-2, with 10 junctional bases fitting TRBD1. Specimen: PBMCs or T cells enriched from blood (not recorded which). In nucleotide form, the sequence is TGTGCCAGCAGTTACTCGGGACAGGGGACGGGAGGCTACACCTTC. It translates to CASSYSGQGTGGYTF.